The clone carrying this TCR beta chain was counted between two and nine times. Its antigen remains unknown. These data originate in a study of T-cell memory formation after mild COVID-19. Study observations and caveats: Pre-infection memory harbored some responding clones, suggesting cross-reactive memory joined.

There are 16 residues in the CDR3. CDR1 is SGHTA and CDR2 is FQGNSA in the germline V gene. Losses at the gene ends were 5 bases for V and 4 bases for J; bases not matched to a gene: 9. TCRdb fed the 5' RACE reads into MiXCR, producing one record per CDR3 protein. The table has about 400,000 distinct CDR3 sequences, roughly 14% seen once. The chain uses TRBV7-2 and TRBJ2-3; 10 bases line up with TRBD2. Sequenced material: PBMCs or a T cell subset sorted from them (not recorded which). The TCR was taken from a man between 18 and 29 years old who had mild COVID-19 (a few samples of this study predate the infection). Cell type and time point are not known. The CDR3 DNA sequence: TGTGCCAGCAGCCCTCATGAGCGGGGGGGGGCAGATACGCAGTATTTT. This codes for CASSPHERGGADTQYF.